The 24 T cell receptor beta chains below were found in one sample sequenced in a study of blood T cell repertoires in COVID-19. Repertoires were generated with immunoSEQ multiplex PCR, while TCRdb's copy carries only in-frame clones and drops some. The table includes roughly 63,000 clones, about nine tenths detected once. Sequenced: peripheral blood. The receptor source for this set is a man in his sixties with acute or convalescent COVID-19.

CDR3 in DNA: TGCGCCAGCAGCTTGGGGGCCACCGGGGAGCTGTTTTTT. Amino acids: CASSLGATGELFF. This chain links TRBV5-1 with TRBJ2-2; D unclear. This CDR3 has 13 amino acids. The V end was cut by 0 bases, the J end by 4 bases, with 4 bases between. The germline V gene encodes CDR1 SGHRS and CDR2 YFSETQ. The full variable domain, with the rest looked up from reference TRBV5-1 and TRBJ2-2, is KAGVTQTPRYLIKTRGQQVTLSCSPISGHRSVSWYQQTPGQGLQFLFEYFSETQRNKGNFPGRFSGRQFSNSRSEMNVSTLELGDSALYLCASSLGATGELFFGEGSRLTVL.

This clone was detected a few times. The chain couples TRBV19 to TRBJ1-1; tentatively, D is TRBD1 (5 bases). In germline, CDR1 is LNHDA, CDR2 SQIVND (reference sequence). CDR3 length: 14 residues. V dropped 4 bases and J dropped 4 bases, with 13 bases sitting between them. The CDR3 sequence is CASSKGIEFTEAFF. In nucleotides, the CDR3 is TGTGCCAGTAGTAAGGGGATCGAGTTCACTGAAGCTTTCTTT. The whole variable domain, filled in from reference TRBV19 and TRBJ1-1, reads DGGITQSPKYLFRKEGQNVTLSCEQNLNHDAMYWYRQDPGQGLRLIYYSQIVNDFQKGDIAEGYSVSREKKESFPLTVTSAQKNPTAFYLCASSKGIEFTEAFFGQGTRLTVV.

The chain is built from TRBV6-2 or TRBV6-3 and TRBJ2-7; D is unclear. Germline values: CDR1 MNHEY, CDR2 SVGEGT. The length of the CDR3 is 11 residues. The germline V and J ends were trimmed by 2 bases and 3 bases, with 2 bases remaining between them. The CDR3: CASSYLYEQYF. The CDR3 DNA is TGTGCCAGCAGTTACCTCTACGAGCAGTACTTC.

Only a few counts were recorded for this clone. The chain has TRBV4-3 and TRBJ1-3; 8 bases fit TRBD1. CDR3 length equals 17 residues. The germline gives CDR1 LGHNA, CDR2 YSLEER. V was pared by 3 bases and J by 0 bases, with 7 bases of the junction left unmatched. CDR3 in DNA: TGCGCCAGCAGCCAGGCTCGACAGGGGCGCTCTGGAAACACCATATATTTT. It yields the protein CASSQARQGRSGNTIYF.

V gene TRBV7-2 combines with J gene TRBJ1-1; 8 bases align to TRBD1. This CDR3 spans 13 amino acids. Germline loops: CDR1 SGHTA, CDR2 FQGNSA. With V trimmed by 6 bases and J by 4 bases, 4 bases remained unmatched. This chain's CDR3 is CASSRQGSTEAFF. The CDR3 nucleotides are TGTGCCAGCAGTAGACAGGGGAGCACTGAAGCTTTCTTT.

This clone appeared once. The chain joins TRBV5-8 to TRBJ1-5; 7 nucleotides agree with TRBD1. Trimming cost V 4 bases and J 3 bases; bases outside gene matches: 4. Germline CDR1 reads SGHTS; CDR2 reads YDEGEE. This CDR3 has 14 amino acids. The CDR3 reads CASSLGQPNQPQHF. CDR3 sequence (DNA): TGTGCCAGCAGCCTGGGACAGCCCAATCAGCCCCAGCATTTT.

The chain recombines TRBV9 with TRBJ1-3, with D perhaps TRBD1 (6 bases). Germline lookup yields CDR1 SGDLS and CDR2 YYNGEE. The CDR3 consists of 14 residues. V was pared by 4 bases and J by 3 bases, with 11 bases between. CDR3 in amino acids: CASSHRDNGNTIYF. For the CDR3, the DNA is TGTGCCAGCAGCCACCGGGACAATGGAAACACCATATATTTT. Filled out from reference TRBV9 and TRBJ1-3, the complete variable domain reads DSGVTQTPKHLITATGQRVTLRCSPRSGDLSVYWYQQSLDQGLQFLIQYYNGEERAKGNILERFSAQQFPDLHSELNLSSLELGDSALYFCASSHRDNGNTIYFGEGSWLTVV.

V usage is TRBV7-9 and J usage is TRBJ1-4, with TRBD1 matching 8 bases. J lost 3 bases, V lost 5 bases, and 5 bases had no gene match. Germline assignment: CDR1 SEHNR and CDR2 FQNEAQ (reference sequence). The CDR3 has 15 residues. CDR3 sequence: CASSPQGAANEKLFF. DNA for the CDR3: TGTGCCAGCAGCCCGCAGGGGGCGGCTAATGAAAAACTGTTTTTT. The full variable domain, rest sourced from reference TRBV7-9 and TRBJ1-4, is DTGVSQNPRHKITKRGQNVTFRCDPISEHNRLYWYRQTLGQGPEFLTYFQNEAQLEKSRLLSDRFSAERPKGSFSTLEIQRTEQGDSAMYLCASSPQGAANEKLFFGSGTQLSVL.

This clone was counted once. The gene calls are TRBV11-3 and TRBJ2-1, with TRBD2 identical over 14 bases. This CDR3 has 16 residues. The V gene end was trimmed by 5 bases and the J gene end by 8 bases; junction bases not matched to a gene: 8. The germline V gene has CDR1 SGHNT and CDR2 YENEEA. Here the CDR3 DNA reads TGTGCCAGCAGCAAAGGGACTAGCGGGAGACCTGATGAGCAGTTCTTC. It translates to CASSKGTSGRPDEQFF. Supplemented by reference TRBV11-3 and TRBJ2-1, the full variable domain reads EAGVVQSPRYKIIEKKQPVAFWCNPISGHNTLYWYLQNLGQGPELLIRYENEEAVDDSQLPKDRFSAERLKGVDSTLKIQPAELGDSAVYLCASSKGTSGRPDEQFFGPGTRLTVL.

The V gene is TRBV24-1, the J gene TRBJ2-6; D unclear. CDR1 and CDR2 from the germline V gene are KGHDR and SFDVKD. V dropped 2 bases and J dropped 1 base, with 5 bases sitting between them. The CDR3 extends over 15 amino acids. The CDR3 spells CATSDYRSGANVLTF. For the CDR3, the DNA is TGTGCCACCAGTGATTACAGATCTGGGGCCAACGTCCTGACTTTC.

V and J are TRBV6-5 and TRBJ1-4, with 7 bases fitting TRBD1. CDR1 and CDR2 from the germline V gene are MNHEY and SVGAGI. The CDR3 is 14 residues long. J gave up 8 bases and V 6 bases, and 9 bases lay outside the gene matches. The CDR3 here is CASSPGQEGEKLFF. The CDR3 region has the DNA TGTGCCAGCAGCCCCGGACAGGAGGGGGAAAAACTGTTTTTT.

The gene calls are TRBV6-2 or TRBV6-3 and TRBJ1-1, with D perhaps TRBD1 (5 bases). The germline V gene has CDR1 MNHEY and CDR2 SVGEGT. This CDR3 is built from 15 residues. V lost 4 bases and J lost 1, with 13 bases in between. In nucleotides, the CDR3 is TGTGCCAGCAGTTCCACTCCTGACAGGAACACTGAAGCTTTCTTT. Protein: CASSSTPDRNTEAFF.

This rearrangement joins TRBV24-1 to TRBJ2-1; 14 bases match TRBD2. CDR1 and CDR2 (germline): KGHDR, SFDVKD. The ends lost 7 bases at V and 9 bases at J; junction bases unmatched: 1. CDR3 length equals 13 residues. DNA of the CDR3: TGTGCCACCAGGGGGACTAGCGGGAGTGAGCAGTTCTTC. This translates into CATRGTSGSEQFF.

The V call is TRBV25-1, the J call TRBJ1-2, with a possible D match to TRBD1 (5 bases). CDR3 size: 13 residues. Germline CDR1 reads MGHDK; CDR2 reads SYGVNS. The V end was cut by 7 bases, the J end by 6 bases, with 15 bases between. CDR3 loop: CASNARGGDGYTF. DNA of the CDR3: TGTGCCAGCAATGCGAGAGGAGGGGATGGCTACACCTTC.

This chain connects TRBV28 to TRBJ2-7, with TRBD1 matching over 8 bases. The CDR3 runs 15 residues. V shed 5 bases and J 6 bases; nucleotides not matched to a gene: 12. CDR1 and CDR2 (germline): MDHEN, SYDVKM. This CDR3 is CASSVTATGEPEQYF. As DNA, the CDR3 is TGTGCCAGCAGTGTCACCGCGACAGGGGAGCCCGAGCAGTACTTC.

The chain's CDR3 is CASSEPGQGASGYTF. CDR3 nucleotide sequence: TGTGCCAGCAGTGAGCCGGGACAGGGGGCTAGCGGCTACACCTTC. The chain employs TRBV6-1 and TRBJ1-2; 12 bases are a match to TRBD1. The CDR3 has 15 amino acids. J was trimmed by 8 bases and V by 3 bases; bases with no gene match: 7. Germline V CDR1 and CDR2: MNHNS, SASEGT.

The chain is built from TRBV5-5 and TRBJ1-1; D might be TRBD1 (5 bases). The V gene's germline CDR1 is SGHKS and CDR2 YYEKEE (reference sequence). V was shortened by 2 bases and J by 7 bases, with 18 bases between the two germline ends. The CDR3 sequence is 15 residues long. The CDR3 bases are TGTGCCAGCAGCTTATACCTAGGGGTGGTTGGTGAAGCTTTCTTT. It is translated as CASSLYLGVVGEAFF.

V gene TRBV30 combines with J gene TRBJ1-2; tentative D call: TRBD1 (5 bases). Trimming shortened V by 5 bases and J by 6 bases, and 13 bases separated the two germline ends. Germline CDR1 GTSNPN, CDR2 SVGIG (reference sequence). The CDR3 has 12 residues. CDR3 sequence reads: CAWFGGMNGYTF. The CDR3 nucleotides are TGTGCCTGGTTCGGGGGGATGAATGGCTACACCTTC.

V gene TRBV10-3 combines with J gene TRBJ2-5; a possible D gene is TRBD1 (5 bases). This CDR3 comprises 18 residues. Trimming pared 3 bases from V and 0 bases from J, leaving 20 bases between. From germline, CDR1 is ENHRY and CDR2 SYGVKD. This CDR3 is CAISEPLRQGRYQETQYF. For the CDR3, the DNA is TGTGCCATCAGTGAACCGCTCCGGCAGGGCAGGTACCAAGAGACCCAGTACTTC.

The chain couples TRBV28 to TRBJ1-2; D remains unclear. Germline loops: CDR1 MDHEN, CDR2 SYDVKM. V was clipped by 7 bases and J by 4 bases, with 13 bases between them. The CDR3 covers 13 residues. The CDR3 loop is CASTQTRVYGYTF. CDR3 DNA: TGTGCCAGCACCCAAACGAGGGTCTATGGCTACACCTTC.

This sequence joins TRBV29-1 and TRBJ1-4, with 7 positions matching TRBD1. The length of the CDR3 is 17 residues. Germline lookup yields CDR1 SQVTM and CDR2 ANQGSEA. Trimming at V came to 0 bases and at J to 5 bases, leaving 12 bases not matched to a gene. CDR3 residues: CSVEEVRGRAGNEKLFF. The CDR3 DNA reads as TGCAGCGTTGAAGAAGTTAGGGGGCGCGCGGGGAATGAAAAACTGTTTTTT.

Only one count was recorded for this clone. The chain couples TRBV19 to TRBJ2-2; 8 nucleotides align to TRBD1. CDR3 size: 13 residues. Germline CDR1 reads LNHDA; CDR2 reads SQIVND (reference sequence). Trimming took 5 bases from V and 7 from J; bases not matched to a gene: 3. As DNA, the CDR3 is TGTGCCAGTAGTGGACAGGGCGGCGGGGAGCTGTTTTTT. Translated, it gives CASSGQGGGELFF.

This clone was recorded once. The rearrangement joins TRBV9 to TRBJ2-2; the D gene is possibly TRBD2 (5 bases). The germline V gene has CDR1 SGDLS and CDR2 YYNGEE. V was shortened by 3 bases and J by 5 bases, with 14 bases between the two germline ends. The CDR3 spans 15 residues. The CDR3 region is CASSAGPPGTGELFF. The CDR3 nucleotides read TGTGCCAGCAGCGCGGGTCCCCCGGGGACCGGGGAGCTGTTTTTT.

CDR3 region: CASSKQGNEQFF. CDR3 DNA: TGTGCCAGCAGCAAACAGGGCAATGAGCAGTTCTTC. V usage is TRBV7-2 and J usage is TRBJ2-1, with a possible D match to TRBD1 (6 bases). The CDR3 extends over 12 amino acids. V shed 5 bases and J shed 6 bases, with 8 bases lying between them. Germline loops: CDR1 SGHTA, CDR2 FQGNSA.